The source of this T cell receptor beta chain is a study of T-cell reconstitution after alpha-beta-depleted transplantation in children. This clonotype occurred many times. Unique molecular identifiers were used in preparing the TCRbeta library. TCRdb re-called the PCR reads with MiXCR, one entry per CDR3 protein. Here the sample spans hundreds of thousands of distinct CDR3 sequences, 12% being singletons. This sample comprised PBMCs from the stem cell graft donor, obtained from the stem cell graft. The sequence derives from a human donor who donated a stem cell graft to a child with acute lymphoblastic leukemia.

CDR3: CASSEDRVSSGANVLTF. The CDR3 DNA sequence: TGTGCCAGCAGCGAGGACAGGGTGAGCTCTGGGGCCAACGTCCTGACTTTC. V usage is TRBV5-7 and J usage is TRBJ2-6; 8 bases fit TRBD1. TRBV5-7 is an ORF for which the function is uncertain. The CDR3 contains 17 residues. V was clipped by 4 bases and J by 0 bases; unmatched bases: 6.